This T cell receptor (beta chain) was found in a study of blood T cell repertoires in COVID-19. Study-wide context: Spain, Italy and the United States supplied samples that represented acute and convalescent COVID-19.

In terms of age and location, participants ranged from about 18 to 89 years and lived in approximately 26 US areas. Per the germline V gene, CDR1 is SQVTM and CDR2 is ANQGSEA. CDR3 length: 12 residues. Produced via immunoSEQ multiplex PCR; TCRdb's table is partial and in-frame only. The data contain just over 250,000 clones, about 80% of them singletons. The sequence came from a young man with acute COVID-19. Sequenced sample: PBMCs or T cells enriched from blood (not recorded which). J is TRBJ2-3 and V is TRBV29-1; D is unclear. CDR3 region: CTGARDTDTQYF. Here the CDR3 DNA reads TGCACCGGTGCCCGCGACACAGATACGCAGTATTTT.